The T cell receptor (beta chain) described here comes from a study of a mutant IDH1 vaccine in newly diagnosed glioma. Study as a whole: There were eight vaccinations for patients, given in weeks 1, 3, 5, 7, 11, 15, 19 and 23.

Libraries were prepared by immunoSEQ multiplex PCR; TCRdb keeps only in-frame clonotypes and omits some of them. The sample has about 66,000 clones, roughly 84% seen once. Sample time point: week 11, during vaccination. One vaccine dose held 300 ug of mutant IDH1 20-mer peptide and came with topical imiquimod. Regarding this clone: The target antigen is unknown.

Germline-derived CDR1 and CDR2 are SGHNT and YYREEE (reference sequence). This CDR3 comprises 15 residues. Trimming left V 0 bases short and J 6 bases short, with 13 bases between. The chain couples TRBV5-4 to TRBJ1-5; D gene unclear. Material: PBMCs, obtained from a glioma patient whose treatment included an IDH1 peptide vaccine. The TCR sequence derives from a woman aged 45-65 years with glioma. The CDR3 nucleotides are TGTGCCAGCAGCTTGGGGCTTGGGGTCGGTCAGCCCCAGCATTTT. Its protein is CASSLGLGVGQPQHF.